The T cell receptor beta chain described here comes from a study of Graves' ophthalmopathy and Graves' hyperthyroidism. The study's findings and limits: Most expanded thyroid clonotypes above 0.001 frequency also appeared in blood.

The authors amplified TCR beta CDR3 regions from RNA transcripts. The first round was an RT-PCR with HTBI primers, and the second round was a multiplex PCR. TCRdb re-derived calls from the multiplex PCR reads in MiXCR, one entry per CDR3 protein. The sample consists of hundreds of thousands of distinct CDR3 sequences, around 45% of them appearing once. Other autoimmune disease, uncontrolled infection, pregnancy and lactation led to exclusion. Clinicians diagnosed using symptoms, serum thyroxine, TRAb, thyroid ultrasound and orbital computed tomography. A volume of over 9 ml of fresh peripheral blood supplied the PBMCs. As to this clonotype: The antigen remains unidentified.

This clonotype originated in an adult man with Graves' ophthalmopathy. Material: peripheral blood.

CDR3 sequence: CASSNKAGPMAQETQYF. As DNA, the CDR3 is TGTGCCAGCAGCAACAAAGCTGGCCCCATGGCCCAAGAGACCCAGTACTTC. This rearrangement joins TRBV4-2 to TRBJ2-5, with unresolved D. V lost 5 bases, J lost 1 base, and 20 bases lay in between. The CDR3 length is 17 residues. The germline V gene encodes CDR1 LGHNA and CDR2 YNFKEQ.